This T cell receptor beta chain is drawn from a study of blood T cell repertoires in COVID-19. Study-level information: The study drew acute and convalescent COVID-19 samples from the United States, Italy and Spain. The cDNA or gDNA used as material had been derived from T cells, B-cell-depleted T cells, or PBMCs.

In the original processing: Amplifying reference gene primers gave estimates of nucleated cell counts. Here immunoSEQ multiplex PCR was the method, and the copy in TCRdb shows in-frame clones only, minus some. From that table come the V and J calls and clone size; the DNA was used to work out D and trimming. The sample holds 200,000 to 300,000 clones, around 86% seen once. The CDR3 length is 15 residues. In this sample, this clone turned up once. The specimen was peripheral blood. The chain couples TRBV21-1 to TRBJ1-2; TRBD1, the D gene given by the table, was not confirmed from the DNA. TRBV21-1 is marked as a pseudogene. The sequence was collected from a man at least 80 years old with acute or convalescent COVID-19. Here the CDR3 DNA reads TGTGCCAGCAGCAAAGTTCTACAGGGGATAACGTGCTACACCTTC. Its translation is CASSKVLQGITCYTF.